The 8 T cell receptor beta chains given below trace back to one sample, sequenced in a study of CD8 T cells in Susac syndrome. A quantity of about 0.45 to 1 ug RNA underwent reverse transcription using random hexamers. TCRdb used MiXCR to reprocess the immunoSEQ multiplex PCR reads, holding one entry per CDR3 protein. Seen here are 150,000 to 200,000 distinct CDR3 sequences, about 91% observed once, and the top ten hold around 0.1%. The sample taken for sequencing was CD4+ T cells from PBMCs. Receptors originate from a human donor with Susac syndrome.

The chain employs TRBV10-2 and TRBJ2-2; TRBD2 is a possible D gene (6 bases). Germline CDR1 reads WSHSY; CDR2 reads SAAADI. There are 13 residues in the CDR3. V was trimmed by 6 bases and J by 4 bases, leaving 9 bases between them. The CDR3 sequence is CASRRDPTGELFF. Here the CDR3 DNA reads TGCGCCAGCAGGCGGGATCCCACCGGGGAGCTGTTTTTT.

This sequence joins TRBV5-1 and TRBJ2-5; 7 bases line up with TRBD1. This CDR3 has 15 residues. Looked up from germline, CDR1 is SGHRS and CDR2 is YFSETQ. V lost 2 bases and J lost 5; bases outside the gene matches: 9. The CDR3 DNA sequence: TGCGCCAGCAGCTTTAGGGGGACAGATCTGGAGACCCAGTACTTC. This sequence encodes CASSFRGTDLETQYF.

This chain connects TRBV10-3 to TRBJ1-4; D not certain. The germline V and J ends were trimmed by 3 bases and 5 bases, with 10 bases remaining between them. Germline loops: CDR1 ENHRY, CDR2 SYGVKD. The CDR3 totals 14 residues. DNA for the CDR3: TGTGCCATCAGTGAACCTGATAAGAATGAAAAACTGTTTTTT. Its translation: CAISEPDKNEKLFF.

V is TRBV3-1 and J is TRBJ2-7; 9 positions agree with TRBD2. The J segment lost 6 bases and the V segment lost 2 bases, leaving 8 bases of the junction unmatched. This CDR3 is 15 amino acids long. CDR1 and CDR2 (germline): LGHDT, YNNKEL (reference sequence). DNA of the CDR3: TGTGCCAGCAGCCAAAAATGGGCTAGCGGGATCGAGCAGTACTTC. Its translation: CASSQKWASGIEQYF.

The rearrangement uses TRBV9 and TRBJ2-1, with D unresolved. V lost 4 bases to trimming and J lost 0 bases, with 8 bases between them. There are 14 residues in the CDR3. Per the germline V gene, CDR1 is SGDLS and CDR2 is YYNGEE. This chain's CDR3 is CASSSQASYNEQFF. The DNA of the CDR3 is TGTGCCAGCAGCTCCCAGGCCTCCTACAATGAGCAGTTCTTC.

This clonotype came up once. The chain uses TRBV11-2 and TRBJ2-5; 8 bases are shared with TRBD1. Germline CDR1 is SGHAT and CDR2 is FQNNGV. The CDR3 is made up of 15 amino acids. Trimming at V came to 2 bases and at J to 5 bases, leaving 7 bases not matched to a gene. The CDR3 sequence is CASSLSQGAGETQYF. CDR3 nucleotide sequence: TGTGCCAGCAGCTTAAGCCAGGGGGCTGGGGAGACCCAGTACTTC.

The chain employs TRBV12-3 or TRBV12-4 and TRBJ1-4; D gene ambiguous. Trimming removed 2 bases from V and 5 bases from J, with 6 bases in between. The CDR3 sequence is 13 residues long. CDR3 nucleotide sequence: TGTGCCAGCAGTTTAAATCAGAATGAAAAACTGTTTTTT. Protein: CASSLNQNEKLFF.

This chain uses TRBV3-1 with TRBJ2-1; D possibly corresponds to TRBD1 (5 bases). Germline lookup yields CDR1 LGHDT and CDR2 YNNKEL (reference sequence). The CDR3 runs 12 residues. V was trimmed by 1 base and J by 10 bases, leaving 8 bases between them. CDR3 coding DNA: TGTGCCAGCAGCCAAGCAGGGCGGGAGCAGTTCTTC. Amino acids: CASSQAGREQFF.